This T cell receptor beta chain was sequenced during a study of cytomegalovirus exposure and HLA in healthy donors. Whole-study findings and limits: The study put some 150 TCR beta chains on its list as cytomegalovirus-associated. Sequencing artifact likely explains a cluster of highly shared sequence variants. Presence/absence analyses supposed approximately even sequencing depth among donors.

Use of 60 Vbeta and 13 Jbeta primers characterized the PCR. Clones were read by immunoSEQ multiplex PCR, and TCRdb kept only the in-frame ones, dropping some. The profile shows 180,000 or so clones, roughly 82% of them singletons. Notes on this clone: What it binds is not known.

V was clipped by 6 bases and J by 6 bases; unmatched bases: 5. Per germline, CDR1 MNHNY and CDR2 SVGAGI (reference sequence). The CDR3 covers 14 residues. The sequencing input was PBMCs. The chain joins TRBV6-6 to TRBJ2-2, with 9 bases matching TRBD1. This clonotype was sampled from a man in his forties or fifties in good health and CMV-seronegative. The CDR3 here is CASRAGTGSGELFF. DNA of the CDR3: TGTGCCAGCAGAGCTGGGACAGGGTCCGGGGAGCTGTTTTTT.